The 32 T cell receptor beta chains listed next were all sequenced from one sample in a study of patients and donors after allogeneic stem cell transplantation. TCRdb called the RT-PCR reads again in MiXCR, with one record for every CDR3 protein. This table holds roughly 140,000 distinct CDR3 sequences, 37% found once. The sequenced material came from blood, either unsorted or a sorted T cell fraction (not recorded which). These receptor sequences come from a human donor who was either an allogeneic HSCT recipient or a stem cell or donor lymphocyte infusion donor (not recorded which). It is not recorded whose cells these are; they may come from a transplant donor.

The chain uses TRBV6-5 and TRBJ1-1; D is ambiguous. V lost 6 bases and J 4 bases, leaving 12 bases between the germline ends. Germline lookup yields CDR1 MNHEY and CDR2 SVGAGI. This CDR3 spans 13 amino acids. The CDR3 DNA sequence: TGTGCCAGCAGCCCCCTACTGACCACTGAAGCTTTCTTT. As protein: CASSPLLTTEAFF.

The rearrangement links TRBV12-3 or TRBV12-4 to TRBJ1-3; D is unresolved. CDR3 length: 15 residues. V lost 5 bases to trimming and J lost 3 bases, with 14 bases between them. As DNA, the CDR3 is TGTGCCAGCAGTCCACGGAGGACTTATGGAAACACCATATATTTT. Translating gives CASSPRRTYGNTIYF.

A few counts support this clonotype. The chain carries TRBV27 and TRBJ1-5; no clear D. Looked up from germline, CDR1 is MNHEY and CDR2 is SMNVEV (reference sequence). Trimming removed 0 bases at V and 11 bases at J, with 14 bases between. The CDR3 spans 14 residues. The CDR3 nucleotides read TGTGCCAGCAGTTTATCAAGCAGACACACAGCCCAGCATTTT. Amino acid sequence: CASSLSSRHTAQHF.

This clonotype was seen a few times. The rearrangement joins TRBV5-5 to TRBJ2-3; D possibly corresponds to TRBD1 (5 bases). The CDR3 spans 14 residues. Germline V gene lookup returns CDR1 SGHKS and CDR2 YYEKEE (reference sequence). Trimming stripped 4 bases from V and 2 bases from J, with 11 bases between. In DNA form, the CDR3 reads TGTGCCAGCAGCGACGACAGTCCCACAGATACGCAGTATTTT. It is translated as CASSDDSPTDTQYF.

The rearrangement links TRBV5-4 to TRBJ2-1; D unresolved. V lost 2 bases to trimming and J lost 4 bases, with 7 bases between them. The CDR3 contains 13 residues. The V gene's germline CDR1 is SGHNT and CDR2 YYREEE (reference sequence). The CDR3: CASSFRGYNEQFF. DNA for the CDR3: TGTGCCAGCAGCTTTCGCGGATACAATGAGCAGTTCTTC.

V is TRBV28 and J is TRBJ1-2, with D tentatively TRBD1 (5 bases). Germline loops: CDR1 MDHEN, CDR2 SYDVKM. This CDR3 region has 14 residues. The V end lost 7 bases, the J end lost 12 bases, and 24 bases lay between the germline ends. CDR3 in amino acids: CASTSSAKGTANTF. The CDR3 coding sequence is TGTGCCAGCACTTCCTCGGCCAAAGGGACGGCCAACACCTTC.

V and J are TRBV12-3 or TRBV12-4 and TRBJ2-2; TRBD2 matches at 10 bases. The V segment lost 3 bases and the J segment 6 bases; nucleotides outside the gene matches: 10. The CDR3 is 17 residues long. The CDR3 region is CASSFPGALAGAGELFF. CDR3 in DNA: TGTGCCAGCAGTTTTCCAGGGGCGCTAGCGGGGGCCGGGGAGCTGTTTTTT.

This clonotype was observed a handful of times. V gene TRBV10-3 combines with J gene TRBJ2-2, with TRBD2 matching 11 bases. This CDR3 has 15 residues. V was pared by 9 bases and J by 2 bases, with 5 bases of the junction left unmatched. Germline V gene data show CDR1 as ENHRY and CDR2 as SYGVKD. For the CDR3, the DNA is TGTGCCATGGCTAGCGGGGGGCTTAACACCGGGGAGCTGTTTTTT. Translated: CAMASGGLNTGELFF.

This rearrangement joins TRBV7-3 to TRBJ1-1, with D tentatively TRBD1 (5 bases). Germline V CDR1 and CDR2: SGHTA, FQGTGA. Trimming left V 1 base short and J 1 base short, with 10 bases between. The CDR3 sequence is 15 residues long. CDR3 nucleotides: TGTGCCAGCAGCTTAATTTGGGGCCAGAACACTGAAGCTTTCTTT. It is translated as CASSLIWGQNTEAFF. The whole variable domain, filled in from reference TRBV7-3 and TRBJ1-1, reads GAGVSQTPSNKVTEKGKYVELRCDPISGHTALYWYRQSLGQGPEFLIYFQGTGAADDSGLPNDRFFAVRPEGSVSTLKIQRTERGDSAVYLCASSLIWGQNTEAFFGQGTRLTVV.

The chain is built from TRBV2 and TRBJ2-1; tentative D call: TRBD2 (5 bases). The CDR3 runs 10 residues. Germline V gene lookup returns CDR1 SNHLY and CDR2 FYNNEI. The CDR3: CATKRGEQFF. For the CDR3, the DNA is TGTGCAACTAAGCGCGGGGAGCAGTTCTTC.

This clonotype occurred a few times. J is TRBJ1-3 and V is TRBV12-3 or TRBV12-4; D gene unclear. This CDR3 spans 17 amino acids. Trimming stripped 1 base from V and 1 base from J, with 14 bases between. The CDR3: CASSLVAALLSGNTIYF. The CDR3 bases are TGTGCCAGCAGTTTAGTTGCAGCCCTCCTATCTGGAAACACCATATATTTT.

The chain recombines TRBV12-3 or TRBV12-4 with TRBJ1-2, with D uncertain. The germline V and J ends were trimmed by 3 bases and 4 bases, with 12 bases remaining between them. CDR3 length: 14 residues. The CDR3 protein is CASSFRPGPYGYTF. CDR3 in DNA: TGTGCCAGCAGTTTTCGTCCCGGGCCCTATGGCTACACCTTC.

This clonotype occurred a few times. V usage is TRBV12-3 or TRBV12-4 and J usage is TRBJ1-2; perhaps TRBD1 as D (5 bases). V was trimmed by 3 bases and J by 6 bases, leaving 8 bases between them. The CDR3 length is 12 residues. CDR3 loop: CASSFWGNGYTF. The CDR3 nucleotides read TGTGCCAGCAGTTTTTGGGGGAATGGCTACACCTTC.

The chain couples TRBV9 to TRBJ1-4, with D tentatively TRBD1 (5 bases). V was cut by 3 bases and J by 11 bases, with 23 bases left in between. There are 16 residues in the CDR3. Per germline, CDR1 SGDLS and CDR2 YYNGEE. CDR3 region: CASSADSEGLGGKLFF. The CDR3 DNA follows: TGTGCCAGCAGCGCCGATTCCGAGGGCCTGGGGGGGAAACTGTTTTTT.

This clonotype was counted only a few times. The chain has TRBV12-3 or TRBV12-4 and TRBJ2-1; the match to TRBD1 covers 10 bases. V dropped 6 bases and J dropped 3; count of bases not matched to a gene: 11. This CDR3 contains 17 residues. The CDR3 coding sequence is TGTGCCAGCAGGACCGGATACGGGACAGGGGTCTACAATGAGCAGTTCTTC. This encodes CASRTGYGTGVYNEQFF.

The J gene is TRBJ2-4, the V gene TRBV13; perhaps D is TRBD1 or TRBD2 (5 bases each). This CDR3 contains 16 residues. The V gene's germline CDR1 is PRHDT and CDR2 FYEKMQ (reference sequence). V lost 5 bases and J lost 1, with 15 bases in between. CDR3 loop: CASSHTSGTAKNIQYF. Written as DNA, the CDR3 is TGTGCCAGCAGCCACACATCAGGGACGGCCAAAAACATTCAGTACTTC.

The rearrangement uses TRBV6-1 and TRBJ2-6, with D hard to call. Germline V gene lookup returns CDR1 MNHNS and CDR2 SASEGT. The CDR3 extends over 14 amino acids. V was pared by 4 bases and J by 0 bases, with 4 bases between. The CDR3 coding sequence is TGTGCCAGCAGTGCCGTCTCTGGGGCCAACGTCCTGACTTTC. Encoded protein: CASSAVSGANVLTF.

This rearrangement joins TRBV12-3 or TRBV12-4 to TRBJ2-3; the D call may be TRBD1 or TRBD2 (5 bases each). The CDR3 sequence is 14 residues long. Trimming took 6 bases from V and 5 from J, leaving 15 bases between them. As DNA, the CDR3 is TGTGCCAGCAGCTCCTCCGGGGCAGGAGATACGCAGTATTTT. It yields the protein CASSSSGAGDTQYF.

The chain is built from TRBV9 and TRBJ2-7; 8 bases fit TRBD1. The trim removed 0 bases at V and 3 bases at J, leaving 5 bases unmatched. This CDR3 spans 15 amino acids. Germline loops: CDR1 SGDLS, CDR2 YYNGEE. Here the CDR3 reads CASSVGTGLSYEQYF. The CDR3 DNA reads as TGTGCCAGCAGCGTAGGGACAGGGCTCAGCTACGAGCAGTACTTC.

This clonotype turned up a few times. The chain is built from TRBV29-1 and TRBJ2-3; D is perhaps TRBD2 (6 bases). Trimming stripped 5 bases from V and 1 base from J, with 16 bases between. Germline CDR1 is SQVTM and CDR2 is ANQGSEA. The length of the CDR3 is 15 residues. In nucleotides, the CDR3 is TGCAGCGTTTCACCGGGGGATTATGGCACAGATACGCAGTATTTT. It translates to CSVSPGDYGTDTQYF.

In this sample, this clonotype turned up a few times. J is TRBJ1-2 and V is TRBV7-2; D is uncertain. This CDR3 contains 14 residues. Germline assignment: CDR1 SGHTA and CDR2 FQGNSA. The V gene lost 4 bases and the J gene lost 4 bases, with 13 bases spanning the gap. The CDR3 here is CASSSLGLAYGYTF. The CDR3 DNA reads TGTGCCAGCAGCTCTCTAGGGTTGGCCTATGGCTACACCTTC.

The table lists this clonotype with a count of one. The chain carries TRBV21-1 and TRBJ2-2; the D segment call TRBD1 is taken from the table without a DNA check. TRBV21-1 is shown as a pseudogene. This CDR3 has 13 amino acids. For the CDR3, the DNA is TGTGCCAGCAGCCCCCGCCCCACCGGGGAGCTGTTTTTT. Amino acids: CASSPRPTGELFF.

This clonotype was seen a few times. The rearrangement uses TRBV20-1 and TRBJ1-2; D not certain. Germline V gives CDR1 DFQATT, CDR2 SNEGSKA (reference sequence). V was cut by 0 bases and J by 6 bases, with 20 bases left in between. The CDR3 loop spans 16 amino acids. In DNA, the CDR3 is TGCAGTGCTAGAGAAAGGGTAAACTTGGAAGCCCATGGCTACACCTTC. Translated, it gives CSARERVNLEAHGYTF.

The V gene is TRBV29-1, the J gene TRBJ1-1, with D uncertain. The CDR3 loop spans 11 amino acids. The germline V and J ends were trimmed by 5 bases and 0 bases, with 4 bases remaining between them. Germline V gene lookup returns CDR1 SQVTM and CDR2 ANQGSEA. CDR3 bases: TGCAGCGTTACGATGAACACTGAAGCTTTCTTT. Amino acid sequence: CSVTMNTEAFF.

A few counts support this clonotype. The chain employs TRBV9 and TRBJ2-3, with TRBD1 as a possible D gene (6 bases). Germline V gene data show CDR1 as SGDLS and CDR2 as YYNGEE. V was trimmed by 0 bases and J by 5 bases, leaving 10 bases between them. The CDR3 runs to 14 residues. The DNA for the CDR3 is TGTGCCAGCAGCGTAGACAGGGTTCGAGATACGCAGTATTTT. Its translation is CASSVDRVRDTQYF. Supplemented by reference TRBV9 and TRBJ2-3, the full variable domain reads DSGVTQTPKHLITATGQRVTLRCSPRSGDLSVYWYQQSLDQGLQFLIQYYNGEERAKGNILERFSAQQFPDLHSELNLSSLELGDSALYFCASSVDRVRDTQYFGPGTRLTVL.

The chain combines TRBV28 with TRBJ1-4; the D gene is possibly TRBD1 (6 bases). This CDR3 spans 14 amino acids. Germline CDR1 is MDHEN and CDR2 is SYDVKM. V lost 4 bases and J 8 bases, leaving 14 bases between the germline ends. The CDR3 sequence is CASSSGAGVEKLFF. CDR3 in DNA: TGTGCCAGCAGTTCAGGGGCTGGAGTCGAAAAACTGTTTTTT.

CDR3 coding DNA: TGTGCCAGCAGCGGCGGACAGATGAACACTGAAGCTTTCTTT. As protein: CASSGGQMNTEAFF. The chain is built from TRBV7-9 and TRBJ1-1, with D possibly TRBD1 on 6 matching bases. Trimming cost V 5 bases and J 0 bases, with 10 bases left between them. CDR1 and CDR2 from the germline V gene are SEHNR and FQNEAQ (reference sequence). The CDR3 extends over 14 amino acids. Using reference TRBV7-9 and TRBJ1-1 for the parts outside the CDR3, the full variable domain is DTGVSQNPRHKITKRGQNVTFRCDPISEHNRLYWYRQTLGQGPEFLTYFQNEAQLEKSRLLSDRFSAERPKGSFSTLEIQRTEQGDSAMYLCASSGGQMNTEAFFGQGTRLTVV.

This clonotype came up a few times. The chain is built from TRBV20-1 and TRBJ1-2; D is unclear. V was clipped by 6 bases and J by 2 bases, with 10 bases between them. The CDR3 is 12 amino acids. The germline V gene has CDR1 DFQATT and CDR2 SNEGSKA (reference sequence). CDR3 DNA: TGCAGTGCAGGACGGGTGAACTATGGCTACACCTTC. Residues: CSAGRVNYGYTF.

The CDR3 nucleotides read TGTGCCAGCAGGTCAGGGGGCTGGACCGGGGAGCTGTTTTTT. It translates to CASRSGGWTGELFF. V usage is TRBV12-3 or TRBV12-4 and J usage is TRBJ2-2, with 8 nucleotides matching TRBD1. The V gene end was trimmed by 6 bases and the J gene end by 5 bases; junction bases not matched to a gene: 5. The CDR3 is 14 residues long.

The V call is TRBV27, the J call TRBJ2-7; D gene ambiguous. The CDR3 covers 13 residues. Germline-derived CDR1 and CDR2 are MNHEY and SMNVEV (reference sequence). With 4 bases removed from V and 1 base from J, the gap between germline ends came to 8 bases. DNA for the CDR3: TGTGCCAGCAGTTCCGGGTGGTCCTACGAGCAGTACTTC. This gives the protein CASSSGWSYEQYF.

This clonotype was seen only a few times. V gene TRBV12-3 or TRBV12-4 combines with J gene TRBJ1-4; D remains ambiguous. The CDR3 length is 13 residues. V was pared by 7 bases and J by 8 bases, with 14 bases between. CDR3 DNA: TGTGCCAGCACCCTCCTGGTTGGGGAAAAACTGTTTTTT. Residues: CASTLLVGEKLFF.

The chain employs TRBV10-3 and TRBJ2-2, with TRBD1 matching over 7 bases. CDR1 and CDR2 from the germline V gene are ENHRY and SYGVKD. This CDR3 contains 17 residues. V was pared by 4 bases and J by 2 bases, with 10 bases of the junction left unmatched. CDR3 amino acids: CAISAPLRGRNTGELFF. In DNA, the CDR3 is TGTGCCATCAGTGCCCCGCTTAGGGGGCGTAACACCGGGGAGCTGTTTTTT.